The T cell receptor (beta chain) under discussion was sequenced for a study of T cells in Graves' hyperthyroidism and ophthalmopathy. Notes on the study in general: In the blood, most expanded thyroid clonotypes above 0.001 appeared as well.

This clonotype was detected ten times or more. Its antigen remains unidentified. TCR beta CDR3 regions were amplified from RNA transcripts. An initial round of RT-PCR targeting the TCR CDR3 relied on the HTBI primer set. Using its own MiXCR run on the multiplex PCR reads, TCRdb lists one record per CDR3 protein. The data show about 360,000 distinct CDR3 sequences, approximately 13% seen once. Investigators excluded patients with uncontrolled infection, other autoimmune disease, pregnancy or lactation. Trimming cost V 5 bases and J 3 bases; bases outside gene matches: 13. The CDR3 consists of 15 residues. Germline CDR1 is DFQATT and CDR2 is SNEGSKA (reference sequence).

Sequenced input: blood. The V and J genes are TRBV20-1 and TRBJ2-7; 7 nucleotides agree with TRBD1. The TCR sequence derives from a man aged 25 to 45 with Graves' hyperthyroidism that later progressed to Graves' ophthalmopathy. The CDR3 DNA is TGCAGTGCTGGGCATGGGACAGAGGATAACTACGAGCAGTACTTC. This encodes CSAGHGTEDNYEQYF.